This is a list of T cell receptor beta chains from one sample in a study of blood T cell repertoires in COVID-19. Produced via immunoSEQ multiplex PCR; TCRdb's table is partial and in-frame only. Of 120,000 or so clones in the sample, about 70% are singletons; the top ten hold 2% to 2.5%. Source material: peripheral blood. These receptor sequences come from a woman in her seventies with acute or convalescent COVID-19. The conserved cysteine and the conserved F or W are not part of the CDR3 here. D genes are given only for firm matches.

cdr3_aa	v_call	d_call	j_call
ASSVTSAENYEQY	TRBV6-5	TRBD2	TRBJ2-7
ASSALTGGAAEAF	TRBV9	TRBD1	TRBJ1-1
ASRISGSSYNEQF	TRBV19	TRBD2	TRBJ2-1
SVDGLAVTDTQY	TRBV29-1	TRBD2	TRBJ2-3
ASSSSGDEQF	TRBV28	NA	TRBJ2-1
SARSGDGYT	TRBV20-1	NA	TRBJ1-2
ASSSGGAGLYNEQF	TRBV10-1	TRBD2	TRBJ2-1
ASSPEALAHYNEQF	TRBV9	NA	TRBJ2-1
ASSLLGQGNYGYT	TRBV27	TRBD1	TRBJ1-2
ASSFFGGRDGELF	TRBV5-5	TRBD2	TRBJ2-2
ASSFSPPGTSGSYEQY	TRBV5-1	TRBD2	TRBJ2-7
ASSLSITDTQY	TRBV9	NA	TRBJ2-3
ASSLLAGSGSEQF	TRBV6-4	TRBD2	TRBJ2-1
ASCRGGGAGNTIY	TRBV28	NA	TRBJ1-3
ASSIDRREQY	TRBV19	NA	TRBJ2-7
ASSVDRGIYGYT	TRBV5-4	TRBD1	TRBJ1-2
ATSRGSGLAGLNTGELF	TRBV15	TRBD2	TRBJ2-2
ASSLAQGNTGELF	TRBV7-9	NA	TRBJ2-2
ASSQDASGVYEQY	TRBV3-1/TRBV3-2	TRBD2	TRBJ2-7
ASVPADLWGYT	TRBV19	NA	TRBJ1-2
ASSLSTTGNQPQH	TRBV7-2	NA	TRBJ1-5
ASSFPGQGDSPLH	TRBV28	TRBD1	TRBJ1-6
ASSQPVLAGVSGEQF	TRBV3-1/TRBV3-2	TRBD2	TRBJ2-1
ASRNSPINQPQH	TRBV28	NA	TRBJ1-5
ASSLGEGYGYT	TRBV5-8	NA	TRBJ1-2